This T cell receptor beta chain derives from a study of CD8 T cell repertoires and HIV-1 epitope variants (TCRdb year 2020). Regarding the research as a whole: In separate culture wells, T cells were stimulated with each of twenty-five peptides that represented autologous and known Gag and Nef epitope variants. The cultures were grown for about nine days in IMDM with gentamicin, and half of the media was changed on days 3 and 7 with IL-2, IL-7 and IL-15 added. Running each culture condition in triplicate, except for one peptide done in duplicate, gave a total of about 91 T cell cultures. Among the control conditions were a peptide pool of CMV, EBV and flu, the Ebola AY9 epitope serving as a negative control, and a well with no peptide. The epitopes tested covered three Gag epitope families plus Nef HW9 and YT9. An aliquot of 1M T cells was saved as an uncultured baseline condition, separate from the 75 to 95 T cell cultures. T cells were enriched with the EasySep Human T Cell Enrichment Kit and co-cultured with equal numbers of autologous T cell-negative cells as antigen-presenting cells. What the research found in general, with its limitations: Only TCR beta chains were identified by the assay, and proliferation to antigen, not T cell function or cytokine profile, was indicated. A handful of clonotypes recognized the Nef KF9 family and one clonotype recognized the HW9 family, while no responses were seen to the TAALDMSHF plasma variant. Eight to ten antigen-specific TCR beta clonotypes were identified, of which six appeared to be cross-reactive for autologous or known escape epitope variants.

The EasySep Human CD8+ T Cell Enrichment Kit was used on day 10 to isolate CD8+ T cells from every culture. CDR3 length: 15 amino acids, cysteine to phenylalanine. This entry keeps only the CDR3 DNA: 45 bases, framed from base 1. The CDR1 and CDR2 encoded by the germline V gene (reference sequence) are SGHNT and YYREEE. V is clipped by 4 bases and J by 3 bases, and the sequence between their germline boundaries is 16 bases long. TCR beta CDR3 regions were sequenced at survey depth on the immunoSEQ platform. The QIAamp DNA micro kit was used to extract genomic DNA from every cultured and uncultured CD8+ T cell population. On the study's bioinformatics: Samples with under 5,000 productive reads were excluded, and this exclusion removed about 6% of the roughly 75 HIV peptide-stimulated cultures. A MANAFEST web app trimmed sequences to CDR3 and removed nonproductive sequences, CDR3s under 5 amino acids, and those not starting C or ending F/W. Clonotypes were classified as antigen-specific only if expansion was observed in at least 2 of 3 replicates versus the no-peptide control at FDR 0.01, only within one epitope family. A frequency at least fivefold higher than in wells stimulated with peptides from other epitope families was additionally required for specific clonotypes. The clones in this table, taken by TCRdb from immuneACCESS, are in-frame only. Not every clone is retained; where verified, under half of the shortfall comes from an unresolved V gene, and the cause of the rest is unknown. For V, J and clone size, that table is used; D and trimming come from the DNA. The sample data list 5,000 or so clones, and about two thirds of these were observed just once. The ten largest clones take up around 47% of the sample.

On this clone itself: Its antigen remains unidentified. No quality values exist for individual bases; no much larger clone is one base distant.

This sequence was found in a male donor with HIV. The sequenced sample consisted of cultured CD8+ T cells derived from PBMCs. The V and J segments used are TRBV5-4 and TRBJ1-1; the D gene cannot be resolved reliably. CDR3 reads: CASSRMEGWDTEAFF. The nucleotide sequence is TGTGCCAGCAGCAGGATGGAGGGTTGGGACACTGAAGCTTTCTTT. This CDR3, with the reference TRBV5-4 and TRBJ1-1 proteins standing in past its ends, gives the full variable domain ETGVTQSPTHLIKTRGQQVTLRCSSQSGHNTVSWYQQALGQGPQFIFQYYREEENGRGNFPPRFSGLQFPNYSSELNVNALELDDSALYLCASSRMEGWDTEAFFGQGTRLTVV.